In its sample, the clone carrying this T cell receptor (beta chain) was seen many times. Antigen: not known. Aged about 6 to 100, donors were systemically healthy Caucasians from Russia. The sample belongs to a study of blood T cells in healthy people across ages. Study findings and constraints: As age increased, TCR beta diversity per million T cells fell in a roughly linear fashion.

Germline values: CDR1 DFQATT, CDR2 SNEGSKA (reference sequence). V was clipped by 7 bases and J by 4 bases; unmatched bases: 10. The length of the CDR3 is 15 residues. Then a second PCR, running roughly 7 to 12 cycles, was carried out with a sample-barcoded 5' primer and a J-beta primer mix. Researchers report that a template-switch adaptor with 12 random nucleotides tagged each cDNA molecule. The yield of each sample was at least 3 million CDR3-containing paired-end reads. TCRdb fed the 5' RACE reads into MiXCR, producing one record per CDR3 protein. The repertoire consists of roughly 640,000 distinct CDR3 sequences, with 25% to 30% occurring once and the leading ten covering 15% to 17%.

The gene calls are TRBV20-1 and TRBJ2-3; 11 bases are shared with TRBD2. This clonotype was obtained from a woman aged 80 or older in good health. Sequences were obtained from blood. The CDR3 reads CSGLATSGVSDTQYF. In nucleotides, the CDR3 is TGCAGTGGGCTGGCGACTAGCGGGGTCTCAGATACGCAGTATTTT.